The rows below give T cell receptor beta chains drawn from one sample of a study of T cell responses to AZD1222 COVID-19 vaccine. Produced via immunoSEQ multiplex PCR; TCRdb's table is partial and in-frame only. Of 95,000 to 100,000 clones listed, roughly nine tenths are singletons. The specimen was peripheral blood, collected on day 0 of AZD1222 vaccination. All receptors derive from an adult in good health. CDR3s leave out the opening cysteine and the closing phenylalanine or tryptophan. Fields, in order: J gene, V gene, CDR3 protein.

TRBJ1-1 | TRBV27 | ASSSSLSGWTEAF
TRBJ1-2 | TRBV28 | ASSFLGQDEYGYT
TRBJ1-5 | TRBV18 | ASSPNPDRESNQPQH
TRBJ1-2 | TRBV7-9 | ASTRLPFYT
TRBJ2-2 | TRBV24-1 | ATSDLAGRYTGELF
TRBJ2-5 | TRBV10-3 | AIDPGGGGTQY
TRBJ1-1 | TRBV2 | ASSAGGSNTEAF
TRBJ2-7 | TRBV7-9 | ASSLPRRSEQY
TRBJ2-2 | TRBV4-1 | ASSQWYRPSDTGELF
TRBJ1-4 | TRBV16 | ASSPRLTGGEKLF
TRBJ2-2 | TRBV5-5 | ASSLTAGVNTGELF
TRBJ2-3 | TRBV29-1 | SATTRQESSTDTQY
TRBJ2-3 | TRBV28 | ASIGNTDTQY
TRBJ1-1 | TRBV12-5 | ASVKPGQGAYRVEAF
TRBJ1-5 | TRBV2 | ASSEGITVQPQH
TRBJ2-2 | TRBV19 | ASTVGSRGELF
TRBJ1-5 | TRBV19 | ASSIDRAVHQPQH
TRBJ1-1 | TRBV7-6 | ASSSLLGEAF
TRBJ1-4 | TRBV4-1 | ASSQLGTPGEKLF
TRBJ1-2 | TRBV6-5 | AAPGAYGYT
TRBJ1-1 | TRBV25-1 | ASSRGGTANTEAF
TRBJ1-5 | TRBV3-1/TRBV3-2 | ASSQDREANQPQH
TRBJ1-2 | TRBV11-2 | ASSLDVGPYGYT
TRBJ2-1 | TRBV3-1/TRBV3-2 | ASSQSRYNEQF
TRBJ2-2 | TRBV28 | ASSLAGANTGELF
TRBJ1-5 | TRBV5-4 | ASSQYGENQPQH
TRBJ2-1 | TRBV29-1 | SALHREGGNEQF